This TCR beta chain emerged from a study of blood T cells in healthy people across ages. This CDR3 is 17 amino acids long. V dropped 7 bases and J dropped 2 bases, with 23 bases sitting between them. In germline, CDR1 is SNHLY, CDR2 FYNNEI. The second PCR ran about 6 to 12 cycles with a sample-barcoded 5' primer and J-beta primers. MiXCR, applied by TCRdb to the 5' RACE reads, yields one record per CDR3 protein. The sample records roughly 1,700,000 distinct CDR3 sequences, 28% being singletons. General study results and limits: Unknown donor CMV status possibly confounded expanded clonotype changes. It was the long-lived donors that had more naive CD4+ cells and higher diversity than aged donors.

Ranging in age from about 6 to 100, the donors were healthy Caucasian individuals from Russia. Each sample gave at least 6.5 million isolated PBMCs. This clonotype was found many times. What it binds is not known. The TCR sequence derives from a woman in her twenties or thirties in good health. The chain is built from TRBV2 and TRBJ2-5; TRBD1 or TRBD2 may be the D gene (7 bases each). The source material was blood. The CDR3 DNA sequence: TGTGCCAGCACCCAGGGGACAGCGGGGTTTGGGCAAGAGACCCAGTACTTC. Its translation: CASTQGTAGFGQETQYF.